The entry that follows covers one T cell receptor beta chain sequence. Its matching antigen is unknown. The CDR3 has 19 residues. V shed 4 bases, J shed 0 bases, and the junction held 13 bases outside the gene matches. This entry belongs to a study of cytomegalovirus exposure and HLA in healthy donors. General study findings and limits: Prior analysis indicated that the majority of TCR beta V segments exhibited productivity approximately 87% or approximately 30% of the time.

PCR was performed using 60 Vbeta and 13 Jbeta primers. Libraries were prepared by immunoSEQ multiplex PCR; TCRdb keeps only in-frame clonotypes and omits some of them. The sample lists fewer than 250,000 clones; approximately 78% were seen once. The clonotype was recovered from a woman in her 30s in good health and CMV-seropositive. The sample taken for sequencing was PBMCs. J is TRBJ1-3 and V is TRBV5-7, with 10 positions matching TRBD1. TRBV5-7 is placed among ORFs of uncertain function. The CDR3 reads CASSRGRDRGDYSGNTIYF. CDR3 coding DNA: TGTGCCAGCAGCCGAGGAAGGGACAGGGGCGATTACTCTGGAAACACCATATATTTT.